The T cell receptor beta chain under discussion was sequenced for a study of blood T cell repertoires in COVID-19. Study-wide context: Samples of COVID-19 (acute and convalescent) were obtained from the United States, Italy and Spain.

Original handling: The authors estimated nucleated cell counts from reference gene primer amplification. Only in-frame clones appear in the TCRdb table, and some are missing; sequencing was by immunoSEQ multiplex PCR. For V, J and clone size, that table is used; D and trimming come from the DNA. The sample includes some 200,000 clones, around 84% of them seen just once. The germline V and J ends were trimmed by 6 bases and 4 bases, with 9 bases remaining between them. The length of the CDR3 is 13 residues. Germline values: CDR1 WSHSY, CDR2 SAAADI. V and J are TRBV10-2 and TRBJ1-4; no clear D gene. This TCR was recovered from a woman at least 80 years old with active or convalescent COVID-19. Sample: peripheral blood. The CDR3 region is CASSEHYNEKLFF. The CDR3 DNA sequence: TGCGCCAGCAGCGAACACTATAATGAAAAACTGTTTTTT.